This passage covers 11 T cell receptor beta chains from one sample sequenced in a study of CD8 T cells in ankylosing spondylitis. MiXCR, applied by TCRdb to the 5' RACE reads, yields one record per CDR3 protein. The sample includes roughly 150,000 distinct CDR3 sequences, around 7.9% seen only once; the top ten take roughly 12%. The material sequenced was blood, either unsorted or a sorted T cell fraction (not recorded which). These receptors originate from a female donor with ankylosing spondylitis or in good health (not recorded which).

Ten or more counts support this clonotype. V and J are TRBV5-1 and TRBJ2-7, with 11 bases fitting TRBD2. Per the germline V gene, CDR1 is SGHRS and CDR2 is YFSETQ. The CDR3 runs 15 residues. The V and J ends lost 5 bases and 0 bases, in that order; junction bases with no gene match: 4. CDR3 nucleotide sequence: TGCGCCAGCAGTTCGGGACTAGCGGACTCCTACGAGCAGTACTTC. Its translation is CASSSGLADSYEQYF.

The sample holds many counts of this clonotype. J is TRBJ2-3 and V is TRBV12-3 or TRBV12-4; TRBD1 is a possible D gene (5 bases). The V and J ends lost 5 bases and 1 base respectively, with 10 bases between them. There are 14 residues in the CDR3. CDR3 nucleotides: TGTGCCAGCAGTCCGACAGCACGCACAGATACGCAGTATTTT. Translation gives CASSPTARTDTQYF.

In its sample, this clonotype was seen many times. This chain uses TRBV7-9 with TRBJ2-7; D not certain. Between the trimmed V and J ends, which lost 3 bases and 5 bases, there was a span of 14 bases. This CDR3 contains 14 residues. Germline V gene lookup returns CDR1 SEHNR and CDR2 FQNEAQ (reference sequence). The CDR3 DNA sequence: TGTGCCAGCAGCTTGGTGGCTCTGGGTAACGAGCAGTACTTC. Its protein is CASSLVALGNEQYF. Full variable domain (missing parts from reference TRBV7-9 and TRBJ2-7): DTGVSQNPRHKITKRGQNVTFRCDPISEHNRLYWYRQTLGQGPEFLTYFQNEAQLEKSRLLSDRFSAERPKGSFSTLEIQRTEQGDSAMYLCASSLVALGNEQYFGPGTRLTVT.

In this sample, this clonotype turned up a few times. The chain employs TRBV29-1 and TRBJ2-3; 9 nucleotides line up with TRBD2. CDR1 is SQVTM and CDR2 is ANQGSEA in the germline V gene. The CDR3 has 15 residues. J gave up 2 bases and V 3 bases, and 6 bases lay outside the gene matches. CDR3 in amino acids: CSVEMAGGATDTQYF. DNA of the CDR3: TGCAGCGTTGAGATGGCGGGGGGGGCCACAGATACGCAGTATTTT.

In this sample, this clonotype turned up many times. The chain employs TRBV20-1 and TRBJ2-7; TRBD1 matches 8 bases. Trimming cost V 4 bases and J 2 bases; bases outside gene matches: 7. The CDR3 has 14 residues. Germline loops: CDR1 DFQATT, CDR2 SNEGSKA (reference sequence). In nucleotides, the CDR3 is TGCAGTGCTATGGGACAGGCGCATCCCTACGAGCAGTACTTC. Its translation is CSAMGQAHPYEQYF.

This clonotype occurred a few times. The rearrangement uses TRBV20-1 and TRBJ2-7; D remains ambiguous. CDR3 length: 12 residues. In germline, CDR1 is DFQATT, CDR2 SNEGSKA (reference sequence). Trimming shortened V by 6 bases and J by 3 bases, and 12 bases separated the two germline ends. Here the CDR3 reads CSAIPDRYEQYF. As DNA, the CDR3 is TGCAGTGCAATTCCGGATCGCTACGAGCAGTACTTC.

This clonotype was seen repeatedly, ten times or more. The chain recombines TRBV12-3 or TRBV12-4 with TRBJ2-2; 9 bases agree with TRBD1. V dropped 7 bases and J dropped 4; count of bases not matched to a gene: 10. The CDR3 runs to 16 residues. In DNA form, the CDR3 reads TGTGCCAGCACCCAGACAGGGGGGTTGAGCACCGGGGAGCTGTTTTTT. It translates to CASTQTGGLSTGELFF.

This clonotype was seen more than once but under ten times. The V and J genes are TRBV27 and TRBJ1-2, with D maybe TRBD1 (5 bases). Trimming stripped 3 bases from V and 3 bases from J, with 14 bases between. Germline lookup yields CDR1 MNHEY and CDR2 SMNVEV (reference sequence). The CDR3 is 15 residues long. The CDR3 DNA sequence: TGTGCCAGCAGTTTTAGAGGGGCGAAAGACTATGGCTACACCTTC. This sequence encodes CASSFRGAKDYGYTF.

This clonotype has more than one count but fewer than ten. DNA for the CDR3: TGCAGTGCTGGCCCGCCTCCGCAGAACAATGAGCAGTTCTTC. This sequence encodes CSAGPPPQNNEQFF. This chain uses TRBV20-1 with TRBJ2-1, with no clear D. V gave up 5 bases and J gave up 5 bases, with 16 bases separating them. The CDR3 spans 14 residues. CDR1 DFQATT and CDR2 SNEGSKA come from the germline V gene (reference sequence).

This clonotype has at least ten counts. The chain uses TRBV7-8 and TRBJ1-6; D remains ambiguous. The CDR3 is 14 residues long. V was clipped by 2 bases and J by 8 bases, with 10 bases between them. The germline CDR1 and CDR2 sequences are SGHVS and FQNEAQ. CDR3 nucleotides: TGTGCCAGCAGCTTATTGGGGTCCGATTCACCCCTCCACTTT. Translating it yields CASSLLGSDSPLHF. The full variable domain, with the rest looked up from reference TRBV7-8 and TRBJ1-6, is GAGVSQSPRYKVAKRGQDVALRCDPISGHVSLFWYQQALGQGPEFLTYFQNEAQLDKSGLPSDRFFAERPEGSVSTLKIQRTQQEDSAVYLCASSLLGSDSPLHFGNGTRLTVT.

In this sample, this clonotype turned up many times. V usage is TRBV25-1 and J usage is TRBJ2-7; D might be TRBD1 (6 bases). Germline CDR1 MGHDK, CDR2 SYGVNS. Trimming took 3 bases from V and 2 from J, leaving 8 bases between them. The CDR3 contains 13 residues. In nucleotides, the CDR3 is TGTGCCAGCAGTGACAGGGGAACCTACGAGCAGTACTTC. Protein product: CASSDRGTYEQYF.